Sequencing of this T cell receptor (beta chain) was carried out in a study of blood T cell repertoires in COVID-19. Background on the study: T cells, B-cell-depleted T cells, or PBMCs supplied cDNA or gDNA.

Original processing notes: Amplified reference gene primers provided the basis for estimating nucleated cell counts. The data were produced by immunoSEQ multiplex PCR, yet TCRdb's version contains in-frame clones alone and is incomplete. That table gives V, J and clone size, and the DNA gave D and trimming. The sample lists under 300,000 clones; about 85% were seen once. V lost 2 bases, J lost 1 base, and 9 bases stayed unmatched. This CDR3 has 19 residues. The germline gives CDR1 SGHVS, CDR2 FQNEAQ. The gene calls are TRBV7-8 and TRBJ2-1; TRBD2 agrees at 12 bases. This TCR came from a woman aged 55-69 years with active or convalescent COVID-19. Material for sequencing was peripheral blood. The CDR3, as DNA: TGTGCCAGCAGCTTACGGCCGACTAGCGGGAGTCTATCCTACAATGAGCAGTTCTTC. Encoded protein: CASSLRPTSGSLSYNEQFF.